These 24 T cell receptor beta chains originate from one sample sequenced in a study of blood T cells in healthy people across ages. With a J-beta primer mix and a sample-barcoded 5' primer, a second PCR ran about 7 to 11 cycles. In TCRdb, the 5' RACE reads were re-called with MiXCR into one record per CDR3 protein. The data hold approximately 1,700,000 distinct CDR3 sequences, with roughly 43% observed a single time. The specimen sequenced was blood. The receptors shown here come from a human donor in good health.

This clonotype was seen a handful of times. At one of its ends the junction is not consistent with the germline gene, which may arise from a read error. The chain uses TRBV28 and TRBJ1-2; the D is unclear. Germline values: CDR1 MDHEN, CDR2 SYDVKM. The CDR3 extends over 12 amino acids. The CDR3, as DNA: TGTGCCGGCAGTTTAGGAGGAGATGGCTACACCTTC. This encodes CAGSLGGDGYTF.

V and J are TRBV20-1 and TRBJ2-7; the match to TRBD1 covers 7 bases. This CDR3 has 15 residues. Germline CDR1 is DFQATT and CDR2 is SNEGSKA (reference sequence). Trimming cost V 5 bases and J 1 base; bases outside gene matches: 11. The CDR3 reads CSAYPPGTVSYEQYF. In nucleotides, the CDR3 is TGCAGTGCTTATCCCCCCGGGACAGTATCCTACGAGCAGTACTTC.

This chain connects TRBV28 to TRBJ1-1; 7 nucleotides line up with TRBD1. The CDR3 runs to 14 residues. With V trimmed by 6 bases and J by 4 bases, 8 bases remained unmatched. Germline-derived CDR1 and CDR2 are MDHEN and SYDVKM. The CDR3 nucleotides read TGTGCCAGCAGCAGGACAGGAGGAACCACTGAAGCTTTCTTT. Its translation is CASSRTGGTTEAFF.

A few counts support this clonotype. This chain links TRBV7-8 with TRBJ2-1; 12 bases are a match to TRBD2. Germline V lookup: CDR1 SGHVS, CDR2 FQNEAQ. Losses at the gene ends were 7 bases for V and 4 bases for J; bases not matched to a gene: 5. This CDR3 contains 15 residues. The CDR3 region is CASTLLAGGYNEQFF. The CDR3 bases are TGTGCCAGCACCCTACTAGCGGGGGGTTACAATGAGCAGTTCTTC. Full variable domain (remainder filled in from reference TRBV7-8 and TRBJ2-1): GAGVSQSPRYKVAKRGQDVALRCDPISGHVSLFWYQQALGQGPEFLTYFQNEAQLDKSGLPSDRFFAERPEGSVSTLKIQRTQQEDSAVYLCASTLLAGGYNEQFFGPGTRLTVL.

This chain joins TRBV7-2 and TRBJ2-6; D is uncertain. The CDR3 length is 16 residues. The germline gives CDR1 SGHTA, CDR2 FQGNSA. V was shortened by 5 bases and J by 4 bases, with 15 bases between the two germline ends. As DNA, the CDR3 is TGTGCCAGCAGCCCCCGAAGACACTCCGGGGCCAACGTCCTGACTTTC. Encoded protein: CASSPRRHSGANVLTF. Full variable domain (missing parts from reference TRBV7-2 and TRBJ2-6): GAGVSQSPSNKVTEKGKDVELRCDPISGHTALYWYRQSLGQGLEFLIYFQGNSAPDKSGLPSDRFSAERTGGSVSTLTIQRTQQEDSAVYLCASSPRRHSGANVLTFGAGSRLTVL.

The chain is built from TRBV12-3 or TRBV12-4 and TRBJ1-1; the D gene is possibly TRBD1 (6 bases). Trimming left V 7 bases short and J 3 bases short, with 15 bases between. CDR3 size: 14 residues. The CDR3 DNA follows: TGTGCCAGCACCCCGGAGGGGGTGGACACTGAAGCTTTCTTT. This translates into CASTPEGVDTEAFF.

This chain joins TRBV7-2 and TRBJ2-3; possible D gene TRBD2, 5 bases. CDR1 is SGHTA and CDR2 is FQGNSA in the germline V gene. The CDR3 is 14 residues long. Trimming took 4 bases from V and 4 from J, leaving 12 bases between them. CDR3 sequence (DNA): TGTGCCAGCAGCTCCCTTATGGGAGCAGATACGCAGTATTTT. This encodes CASSSLMGADTQYF.

A remark on this clonotype: The junction shows a germline mismatch at one end, possibly a read error. This CDR3 is CGARDKGFTDTQYF. The DNA of the CDR3 is TGCGGTGCTAGAGATAAGGGCTTCACAGATACGCAGTATTTT. This sequence joins TRBV20-1 and TRBJ2-3; no firm D call. The CDR3 spans 14 residues. Germline-derived CDR1 and CDR2 are DFQATT and SNEGSKA (reference sequence).

The chain is built from TRBV4-3 and TRBJ1-6; maybe TRBD1 (5 bases). Between the trimmed V and J ends, which lost 0 bases and 10 bases, there was a span of 16 bases. Germline CDR1 and CDR2: LGHNA and YSLEER. CDR3 length: 16 residues. The CDR3 region has the DNA TGCGCCAGCAGCCAAGATCCGGCCGGGGGTGGGTCACCCCTCCACTTT. Translating it yields CASSQDPAGGGSPLHF.

In this sample, this clonotype turned up a few times. The chain uses TRBV29-1 and TRBJ1-1; 7 bases are shared with TRBD1. The length of the CDR3 is 17 residues. V lost 2 bases, J lost 0 bases, and 12 bases stayed unmatched. CDR1 SQVTM and CDR2 ANQGSEA come from the germline V gene. CDR3 sequence reads: CSVEKPGGPLLNTEAFF. CDR3 nucleotides: TGCAGCGTTGAAAAACCAGGGGGTCCCTTGCTGAACACTGAAGCTTTCTTT.

The chain employs TRBV10-3 and TRBJ1-2; 10 bases are shared with TRBD1. The CDR3 runs to 17 residues. J lost 2 bases, V lost 4 bases, and 10 bases had no gene match. Germline V lookup: CDR1 ENHRY, CDR2 SYGVKD. This CDR3 reads CAISVSRQGARNYGYTF. The DNA of the CDR3 is TGTGCCATCAGTGTTTCGCGACAGGGGGCAAGAAACTATGGCTACACCTTC.

This chain connects TRBV27 to TRBJ1-2; no clear D. Looked up from germline, CDR1 is MNHEY and CDR2 is SMNVEV (reference sequence). There are 16 residues in the CDR3. V was trimmed by 2 bases and J by 5 bases, leaving 18 bases between them. CDR3 region: CASSLRQPRENYGYTF. The CDR3 nucleotides read TGTGCCAGCAGTTTACGGCAGCCCAGAGAGAATTATGGCTACACCTTC.

The V call is TRBV10-3, the J call TRBJ2-5; D possibly corresponds to TRBD2 (5 bases). V lost 4 bases, J lost 2 bases, and 14 bases lay in between. The CDR3 length is 15 residues. Germline CDR1 and CDR2: ENHRY and SYGVKD. This CDR3 is CAISAGQRTQETQYF. CDR3 coding DNA: TGTGCCATCAGTGCGGGCCAGCGGACGCAAGAGACCCAGTACTTC.

This clonotype came up a few times. As DNA, the CDR3 is TGTGCCATCTCTCCGGGACAGGGGACTCAGCCCCAGCATTTT. This sequence encodes CAISPGQGTQPQHF. V is TRBV2 and J is TRBJ1-5, with 10 nucleotides matching TRBD1. In germline, CDR1 is SNHLY, CDR2 FYNNEI. V lost 10 bases and J lost 6; bases outside the gene matches: 9. The CDR3 length is 14 residues.

The chain links TRBV6-5 to TRBJ2-3, with 10 nucleotides matching TRBD2. The V gene's germline CDR1 is MNHEY and CDR2 SVGAGI. The length of the CDR3 is 15 residues. With 8 bases clipped from V and 6 bases from J, the junction kept 11 bases outside the gene matches. CDR3 sequence: CASGGSGGFGDTQYF. DNA of the CDR3: TGTGCCAGCGGCGGTAGCGGGGGGTTCGGGGATACGCAGTATTTT.

In DNA form, the CDR3 reads TGTGCCAGCAGTTTCGACAGTCGGCGCAATCAGCCCCAGCATTTT. It encodes CASSFDSRRNQPQHF. The chain employs TRBV12-3 or TRBV12-4 and TRBJ1-5; a possible D gene is TRBD1 (5 bases). CDR3 length: 15 residues. V lost 3 bases to trimming and J lost 2 bases, with 11 bases between them.

This clonotype was seen a handful of times. V gene TRBV24-1 combines with J gene TRBJ2-7, with no clear D. Per germline, CDR1 KGHDR and CDR2 SFDVKD. CDR3 length equals 14 residues. Trimming cost V 4 bases and J 2 bases, with 11 bases left between them. The CDR3 DNA sequence: TGTGCCACCAGTGACGCGAAGCCACCCTACGAGCAGTACTTC. It encodes CATSDAKPPYEQYF.

This clonotype was counted many times. CDR3 sequence: CAISESHEQFF. CDR3 bases: TGTGCCATCAGTGAGTCTCATGAGCAGTTCTTC. The V gene is TRBV10-3, the J gene TRBJ2-1; D unresolved. Germline loops: CDR1 ENHRY, CDR2 SYGVKD. The CDR3 is 11 amino acids. V lost 0 bases and J lost 8, with 2 bases in between.

This clonotype turned up a few times. The chain employs TRBV12-3 or TRBV12-4 and TRBJ1-2; no reliable D call. Trimming left V 4 bases short and J 8 bases short, with 8 bases between. This CDR3 comprises 11 residues. The CDR3 coding sequence is TGTGCCAGCAGTTACCTTCACGGCTACACCTTC. This codes for CASSYLHGYTF.

In the case of this clonotype: The junction departs from germline at one end; a sequencing error may be responsible. The chain couples TRBV6-2 or TRBV6-3 to TRBJ1-5, with a weak D call TRBD1 (5 bases). Looked up from germline, CDR1 is MNHEY and CDR2 is SVGEGT. CDR3 length equals 13 residues. CDR3 DNA: TGTGCCTGCAGTTACGGTACAGGTCAGCCCCAGCATTTT. Amino acid sequence: CACSYGTGQPQHF.

The V call is TRBV5-1, the J call TRBJ2-1; 11 bases map to TRBD1. CDR3 size: 13 residues. Germline values: CDR1 SGHRS, CDR2 YFSETQ. The junction had 2 bases not matched to a gene; V was cut back by 4 bases and J by 8 bases. The DNA of the CDR3 is TGCGCCAGCAGCAGGACAGGGGGCCATGAGCAGTTCTTC. Its translation: CASSRTGGHEQFF.

About this clonotype: A junction boundary mismatches the germline segment, possibly from a read error. This chain connects TRBV7-2 to TRBJ2-4, with TRBD2 matching over 7 bases. The DNA matches TRBJ2-7 better at its end, which makes the J call doubtful. Germline V gene sequence: CDR1 SGHTA, CDR2 FQGNSA. The CDR3 extends over 14 amino acids. CDR3 nucleotide sequence: TGTGCCGGCAGCTCCGGACTAGTGATCCCCGAGCAGTACTTC. Translation: CAGSSGLVIPEQYF.

CDR3 in amino acids: CSVADRDGYTF. The CDR3 DNA is TGCAGCGTTGCGGACAGAGATGGCTACACCTTC. The chain links TRBV29-1 to TRBJ1-2, with TRBD1 as a possible D gene (6 bases). Germline CDR1 reads SQVTM; CDR2 reads ANQGSEA. Trimming took 4 bases from V and 6 from J, leaving 9 bases between them. CDR3 length: 11 residues.

This clonotype was counted a few times. The DNA for the CDR3 is TGTGCCAGCAGTTCTCGGACGAATCAGCCCCAGCATTTT. Its translation: CASSSRTNQPQHF. The rearrangement links TRBV27 to TRBJ1-5, with unresolved D. This CDR3 is built from 13 residues. Germline CDR1 reads MNHEY; CDR2 reads SMNVEV (reference sequence). The V gene lost 4 bases and the J gene lost 4 bases, with 8 bases spanning the gap.